These 14 T cell receptor beta chains originate from one sample sequenced in a study of T-cell memory formation after mild COVID-19. One entry per CDR3 protein, called by TCRdb with MiXCR from the 5' RACE reads. Of approximately 560,000 distinct CDR3 sequences in the sample, roughly 17% are singletons; the top ten hold just over 8%. The sequenced material came from PBMCs or a T cell subset sorted from them (not recorded which). The receptor set was obtained from an adult woman who had mild COVID-19 (a few samples of this study predate the infection). Cell type and time point are not known.

This clonotype was seen more than once but under ten times. V usage is TRBV5-1 and J usage is TRBJ1-1, with D maybe TRBD1 (5 bases). CDR1 and CDR2 from the germline V gene are SGHRS and YFSETQ. This CDR3 spans 16 amino acids. V was cut by 0 bases and J by 4 bases, with 16 bases left in between. CDR3 loop: CASSLGSFGGSTEAFF. CDR3 nucleotides: TGCGCCAGCAGCTTGGGCTCTTTCGGGGGGAGCACTGAAGCTTTCTTT.

This clonotype was counted ten times or more. This chain joins TRBV30 and TRBJ1-5; a weak D match, TRBD1 (6 bases). Deletions cut 1 base from V and 1 base from J, with 11 bases between. This CDR3 has 15 residues. Germline values: CDR1 GTSNPN, CDR2 SVGIG (reference sequence). In nucleotides, the CDR3 is TGTGCCTGGAGTGATGGGACACACAGCAATCAGCCCCAGCATTTT. This encodes CAWSDGTHSNQPQHF.

Only one count was recorded for this clonotype. The chain joins TRBV7-2 to TRBJ2-1, with unresolved D. CDR1 SGHTA and CDR2 FQGNSA come from the germline V gene. V lost 4 bases, J lost 0 bases, and 7 bases lay in between. This CDR3 has 14 residues. As DNA, the CDR3 is TGTGCCAGCAGCTCAAGCCTCTCCTACAATGAGCAGTTCTTC. Protein sequence: CASSSSLSYNEQFF.

In its sample, this clonotype was seen many times. This chain connects TRBV27 to TRBJ2-7; D might be TRBD1 (5 bases). The germline V and J ends were trimmed by 1 base and 0 bases, with 13 bases remaining between them. The CDR3 spans 16 residues. Germline values: CDR1 MNHEY, CDR2 SMNVEV (reference sequence). The DNA for the CDR3 is TGTGCCAGCAGTTTATATGGGGCGCGAAGCTCCTACGAGCAGTACTTC. Its translation is CASSLYGARSSYEQYF.

This clonotype was found a few times. The rearrangement links TRBV12-3 or TRBV12-4 to TRBJ1-5, with 8 bases lining up with TRBD1. Trimming cost V 6 bases and J 1 base; bases outside gene matches: 2. The CDR3 contains 14 residues. The CDR3 loop reads CASRQGGSNQPQHF. In DNA form, the CDR3 reads TGTGCCAGCAGACAGGGGGGCAGCAATCAGCCCCAGCATTTT.

This clonotype was detected a few times. This chain connects TRBV18 to TRBJ2-5; 9 bases are a match to TRBD1. J gave up 5 bases and V 8 bases, and 6 bases lay outside the gene matches. This CDR3 spans 13 amino acids. Germline V gene sequence: CDR1 KGHSH, CDR2 LQKENI. The CDR3 coding sequence is TGTGCCAGCGCTAATGGACAGGGGGAGACCCAGTACTTC. Protein sequence: CASANGQGETQYF. Looking up the rest from reference TRBV18 and TRBJ2-5 gives the full variable domain: NAGVMQNPRHLVRRRGQEARLRCSPMKGHSHVYWYRQLPEEGLKFMVYLQKENIIDESGMPKERFSAEFPKEGPSILRIQQVVRGDSAAYFCASANGQGETQYFGPGTRLLVL.

The chain links TRBV20-1 to TRBJ1-6; D gene ambiguous. Trimming pared 2 bases from V and 8 bases from J, leaving 10 bases between. Germline-derived CDR1 and CDR2 are DFQATT and SNEGSKA (reference sequence). The CDR3 totals 13 residues. DNA for the CDR3: TGCAGTGCTAGAATTACAGCTGATTCACCCCTCCACTTT. Translating it yields CSARITADSPLHF.

This clonotype appeared a few times. J is TRBJ2-1 and V is TRBV5-1; TRBD2 agrees at 11 bases. In germline, CDR1 is SGHRS, CDR2 YFSETQ. The V gene end was trimmed by 4 bases and the J gene end by 5 bases; junction bases not matched to a gene: 8. There are 16 residues in the CDR3. Here the CDR3 reads CASSPLGLADNNEQFF. As DNA, the CDR3 is TGCGCCAGCAGCCCATTGGGACTAGCGGACAACAATGAGCAGTTCTTC.

The CDR3 loop is CASSRLTGQNTEAFF. CDR3 DNA sequence: TGTGCCAGCAGCCGATTGACAGGCCAGAACACTGAAGCTTTCTTT. This sequence joins TRBV14 and TRBJ1-1, with D perhaps matching TRBD1 (6 bases). CDR3 length: 15 amino acids. The V end lost 4 bases, the J end lost 1 base, and 13 bases lay between the germline ends. Germline V gene sequence: CDR1 SGHDN, CDR2 FVKESK.

This clonotype turned up a few times. The chain combines TRBV4-3 with TRBJ2-5; D gene ambiguous. CDR1 LGHNA and CDR2 YSLEER come from the germline V gene. Trimming pared 0 bases from V and 7 bases from J, leaving 6 bases between. The CDR3 extends over 12 amino acids. CDR3 coding DNA: TGCGCCAGCAGCCAAGATTGGGGGACCCAGTACTTC. It is translated as CASSQDWGTQYF.

This clonotype has only a few counts. The V call is TRBV6-1, the J call TRBJ1-2; 10 bases align to TRBD1. CDR3 length: 13 amino acids. Germline CDR1 is MNHNS and CDR2 is SASEGT. V shed 6 bases, J shed 6 bases, and the junction held 4 bases outside the gene matches. This CDR3 is CASRGGTGDGYTF. The CDR3 DNA is TGTGCCAGCAGGGGAGGGACAGGGGATGGCTACACCTTC.

This clonotype was seen a handful of times. J is TRBJ1-3 and V is TRBV7-9; D not resolved. Trimming took off 3 bases at V and 3 bases at J, with 12 bases between the two ends. The CDR3 contains 15 residues. In germline, CDR1 is SEHNR, CDR2 FQNEAQ (reference sequence). In DNA form, the CDR3 reads TGTGCCAGCAGCTTCGGCACGGGGAGTGGAAACACCATATATTTT. This sequence encodes CASSFGTGSGNTIYF. The full variable domain, in which reference TRBV7-9 and TRBJ1-3 provide the parts outside the CDR3, is DTGVSQNPRHKITKRGQNVTFRCDPISEHNRLYWYRQTLGQGPEFLTYFQNEAQLEKSRLLSDRFSAERPKGSFSTLEIQRTEQGDSAMYLCASSFGTGSGNTIYFGEGSWLTVV.

This sequence joins TRBV4-2 and TRBJ2-3, with TRBD2 as a possible D gene (5 bases). V was cut by 1 base and J by 2 bases, with 22 bases left in between. CDR1 and CDR2 from the germline V gene are LGHNA and YNFKEQ. This CDR3 comprises 19 residues. CDR3 nucleotide sequence: TGTGCCAGCAGCCAAGGAGGTCCCTCACTAGACCCAGCCACAGATACGCAGTATTTT. Its protein is CASSQGGPSLDPATDTQYF.

The gene calls are TRBV4-3 and TRBJ1-3; 7 nucleotides match TRBD1. This CDR3 comprises 17 residues. Germline V lookup: CDR1 LGHNA, CDR2 YSLEER. V lost 0 bases, J lost 0 bases, and 5 bases stayed unmatched. The CDR3 region is CASSQDTGQLSGNTIYF. CDR3 DNA: TGCGCCAGCAGCCAAGATACGGGACAGCTCTCTGGAAACACCATATATTTT.